This T cell receptor (beta chain) was obtained from a study of blood T cell repertoires in COVID-19. Original methodology: Nucleated cell number was recorded as an estimate derived from reference gene primer amplification. Libraries were prepared by immunoSEQ multiplex PCR; TCRdb keeps only in-frame clonotypes and omits some of them. V and J calls and clone size are given by that table; D and trimming were obtained from the DNA. This table has 650,000 to 800,000 clones, approximately 90% appearing once. The specimen sequenced was peripheral blood. The TCR originated in a woman aged 18-29 years with acute or convalescent COVID-19.

The CDR3 loop reads CASSVVGGSYTF. Here the CDR3 DNA reads TGTGCCAGCAGCGTAGTAGGCGGGAGCTACACCTTC. This chain connects TRBV9 to TRBJ1-2; D is unresolved. The CDR3 has 12 amino acids. The V gene's germline CDR1 is SGDLS and CDR2 YYNGEE. V lost 0 bases, J lost 9 bases, and 9 bases lay in between.